What follows are 17 T cell receptor beta chains derived from one specimen sequenced in a study of cytomegalovirus exposure and HLA in healthy donors. 60 Vbeta and 13 Jbeta primers were used in PCR. Clones were sequenced by immunoSEQ multiplex PCR, and TCRdb holds only the in-frame ones, with some missing. The sample comprises hundreds of thousands of clones, about 83% of which are singletons, and around 15% rests with the top ten. The sequenced material came from PBMCs. These receptors were collected from a man aged 40-49 years in good health and CMV-seronegative.

The rearrangement joins TRBV18 to TRBJ2-5; 9 bases align to TRBD2. J lost 5 bases, V lost 3 bases, and 4 bases had no gene match. The CDR3 is 14 amino acids. CDR1 and CDR2 (germline): KGHSH, LQKENI. This chain's CDR3 is CASSPGTSRETQYF. In DNA, the CDR3 is TGTGCCAGCTCACCCGGGACTAGCCGGGAGACCCAGTACTTC.

This clone was counted a single time. V and J are TRBV7-6 and TRBJ2-3; 8 nucleotides align to TRBD2. J lost 1 base, V lost 1 base, and 7 bases had no gene match. Per the germline V gene, CDR1 is SGHVS and CDR2 is FNYEAQ. The CDR3 covers 17 residues. The CDR3 region is CASSLGVGGDGTDTQYF. The CDR3 coding sequence is TGTGCCAGCAGCTTAGGGGTCGGGGGGGATGGCACAGATACGCAGTATTTT.

The rearrangement links TRBV6-5 to TRBJ2-5, with TRBD1 matching over 9 bases. Matching the DNA end better, TRBJ2-7 makes the J call doubtful. This CDR3 is built from 15 residues. CDR1 is MNHEY and CDR2 is SVGAGI in the germline V gene. CDR3 in DNA: TGTGCCAGCAGCAGCCCGGGGACAGGGTCCTACGAGCAGTACTTC. It specifies CASSSPGTGSYEQYF.

The chain carries TRBV5-5 and TRBJ2-6, with unresolved D. From germline, CDR1 is SGHKS and CDR2 YYEKEE (reference sequence). V was clipped by 4 bases and J by 2 bases, with 13 bases between them. CDR3 length: 16 amino acids. The CDR3 region is CASSIPDTAGANVLTF. DNA of the CDR3: TGTGCCAGCAGCATCCCCGACACCGCTGGGGCCAACGTCCTGACTTTC. Looking up the rest from reference TRBV5-5 and TRBJ2-6 gives the full variable domain: DAGVTQSPTHLIKTRGQQVTLRCSPISGHKSVSWYQQVLGQGPQFIFQYYEKEERGRGNFPDRFSARQFPNYSSELNVNALLLGDSALYLCASSIPDTAGANVLTFGAGSRLTVL.

This rearrangement joins TRBV29-1 to TRBJ1-2; D might be TRBD1 (6 bases). V lost 6 bases to trimming and J lost 5 bases, with 16 bases between them. Germline V gene sequence: CDR1 SQVTM, CDR2 ANQGSEA. CDR3 size: 13 residues. Here the CDR3 reads CSVRDTREYGYTF. Here the CDR3 DNA reads TGCAGCGTCCGGGACACCCGAGAGTATGGCTACACCTTC.

There are a few counts of this clone. The J gene is TRBJ2-7, the V gene TRBV27; D perhaps matches TRBD1 (6 bases). V shed 5 bases and J shed 2 bases, with 13 bases lying between them. Germline V lookup: CDR1 MNHEY, CDR2 SMNVEV (reference sequence). The CDR3 covers 14 residues. This CDR3 is CASSQRTVAYEQYF. CDR3 bases: TGTGCCAGCAGTCAAAGGACAGTTGCCTACGAGCAGTACTTC.

This sequence joins TRBV28 and TRBJ2-7; the D gene is possibly TRBD1 (6 bases). The V and J ends lost 1 base and 3 bases respectively, with 10 bases between them. Germline assignment: CDR1 MDHEN and CDR2 SYDVKM. The CDR3 covers 14 residues. The CDR3 region is CASSLSQGYYEQYF. The CDR3 DNA follows: TGTGCCAGCAGTTTATCTCAGGGGTACTACGAGCAGTACTTC.

This clone was seen once. V is TRBV7-6 and J is TRBJ2-7, with 7 bases that match TRBD2. Germline V lookup: CDR1 SGHVS, CDR2 FNYEAQ. The J segment lost 2 bases and the V segment lost 3 bases, leaving 4 bases of the junction unmatched. The CDR3 extends over 14 amino acids. The CDR3 is CASSLGGSPYEQYF. The CDR3 DNA reads TGTGCCAGCAGCTTGGGGGGGTCTCCCTACGAGCAGTACTTC.

The genes are TRBV29-1 and TRBJ2-6, with no clear D. The CDR3 covers 14 residues. Per germline, CDR1 SQVTM and CDR2 ANQGSEA. V was cut by 4 bases and J by 2 bases, with 9 bases left in between. CDR3 protein: CSVAIAAGANVLTF. CDR3 nucleotides: TGCAGCGTTGCGATCGCGGCTGGGGCCAACGTCCTGACTTTC.

This rearrangement joins TRBV9 to TRBJ2-3, with 13 nucleotides matching TRBD2. This CDR3 spans 16 amino acids. V was pared by 4 bases and J by 2 bases, with 4 bases of the junction left unmatched. The germline V gene encodes CDR1 SGDLS and CDR2 YYNGEE. This chain's CDR3 is CASSQGTSGITDTQYF. In nucleotides, the CDR3 is TGTGCCAGCAGCCAAGGGACTAGCGGGATCACAGATACGCAGTATTTT.

The chain employs TRBV5-1 and TRBJ2-2; 7 positions match TRBD1. The germline CDR1 and CDR2 sequences are SGHRS and YFSETQ. There are 17 residues in the CDR3. V lost 4 bases to trimming and J lost 4 bases; unmatched junction nucleotides: 13. CDR3 in DNA: TGCGCCAGCAGCCACCAAATCACAGGGGTGGGCACCGGGGAGCTGTTTTTT. Residues: CASSHQITGVGTGELFF. The variable domain in full, with the rest retrieved from reference TRBV5-1 and TRBJ2-2, is KAGVTQTPRYLIKTRGQQVTLSCSPISGHRSVSWYQQTPGQGLQFLFEYFSETQRNKGNFPGRFSGRQFSNSRSEMNVSTLELGDSALYLCASSHQITGVGTGELFFGEGSRLTVL.

V and J are TRBV7-3 and TRBJ2-1; TRBD1 agrees at 8 bases. Germline CDR1 reads SGHTA; CDR2 reads FQGTGA. This CDR3 has 15 amino acids. The ends lost 2 bases at V and 2 bases at J; junction bases unmatched: 2. The CDR3 spells CASSLLQGAYNEQFF. The CDR3 nucleotides read TGTGCCAGCAGCTTACTACAGGGGGCCTACAATGAGCAGTTCTTC.

The chain uses TRBV10-1 and TRBJ2-3; D may be TRBD2 (6 bases). In germline, CDR1 is WNHNN, CDR2 SYGVQD (reference sequence). This CDR3 comprises 14 residues. V lost 3 bases and J lost 3, with 10 bases in between. The CDR3 sequence is CASSEGGRTDTQYF. Written as DNA, the CDR3 is TGCGCCAGCAGTGAAGGAGGGAGAACAGATACGCAGTATTTT.

The chain couples TRBV27 to TRBJ1-1; 8 bases fit TRBD1. The CDR3 has 16 amino acids. Germline-derived CDR1 and CDR2 are MNHEY and SMNVEV (reference sequence). The junction had 10 bases not matched to a gene; V was cut back by 5 bases and J by 2 bases. The CDR3 nucleotides are TGTGCCAGCAGTAAGCGACAGGGGAGTGGTAACACTGAAGCTTTCTTT. It is translated as CASSKRQGSGNTEAFF.

This chain connects TRBV4-3 to TRBJ2-5, with 10 positions matching TRBD1. CDR1 is LGHNA and CDR2 is YSLEER in the germline V gene. The V segment lost 3 bases and the J segment 3 bases; nucleotides outside the gene matches: 7. The CDR3 spans 16 residues. In nucleotides, the CDR3 is TGCGCCAGCAGCCACCGGGACAGGGGATGGGAAGAGACCCAGTACTTC. This translates into CASSHRDRGWEETQYF.

This clone was picked up one time. V usage is TRBV28 and J usage is TRBJ1-5; D remains unclear. The CDR3 length is 11 residues. Germline-derived CDR1 and CDR2 are MDHEN and SYDVKM. Trimming stripped 5 bases from V and 4 bases from J, with 3 bases between. The CDR3 region has the DNA TGTGCCAGCAGTCCAAATCAGCCCCAGCATTTT. Its translation is CASSPNQPQHF.

Here the CDR3 reads CASSQDDSSGANVLTF. The DNA of the CDR3 is TGCGCCAGCAGCCAAGATGACAGCTCTGGGGCCAACGTCCTGACTTTC. The chain uses TRBV4-1 and TRBJ2-6, with D perhaps TRBD1 (5 bases). This CDR3 is built from 16 residues. Germline lookup yields CDR1 MGHRA and CDR2 YSYEKL. Trimming took off 0 bases at V and 0 bases at J, with 6 bases between the two ends.